This TCR beta chain was sequenced in a study of T cells after yellow fever vaccination. Per germline, CDR1 SGHDT and CDR2 YYEEEE. Trimming pared 0 bases from V and 5 bases from J, leaving 13 bases between. The CDR3 extends over 15 amino acids. TCRdb re-analysed the 5' RACE reads in MiXCR, keeping a single row per CDR3 protein. The sample carries just under 600,000 distinct CDR3 sequences, about 13% recorded once. The source material was PBMCs, sampled on the day of the yellow fever booster vaccination. The gene calls are TRBV5-6 and TRBJ2-3; D gene uncertain. The sequence came from a man aged 25-45 years who received the YFV17D yellow fever vaccine. CDR3 sequence: CASSLAMADQDTQYF. DNA for the CDR3: TGTGCCAGCAGCTTGGCCATGGCAGACCAAGATACGCAGTATTTT.